What follows are 23 T cell receptor beta chains derived from one specimen sequenced in a study of cytomegalovirus exposure and HLA in healthy donors. Primers for the PCR totalled 60 Vbeta and 13 Jbeta. Measured with immunoSEQ multiplex PCR; TCRdb has only the in-frame clones, and not every one. Here the sample spans about 160,000 clones, 84% being singletons. The specimen was PBMCs. These receptors all stem from a man aged 18-30 years in good health and CMV-seronegative.

This chain connects TRBV5-1 to TRBJ2-3, with 9 nucleotides matching TRBD1. The CDR3 consists of 14 residues. CDR1 is SGHRS and CDR2 is YFSETQ in the germline V gene. The trim removed 6 bases at V and 6 bases at J, leaving 8 bases unmatched. Here the CDR3 DNA reads TGCGCCAGCAACATGCCAGGACAGGGGGATACGCAGTATTTT. Its translation is CASNMPGQGDTQYF.

The rearrangement links TRBV7-2 to TRBJ2-1; 8 bases agree with TRBD1. This CDR3 is 11 amino acids long. Trimming at V came to 4 bases and at J to 15 bases, leaving 5 bases not matched to a gene. The germline V gene has CDR1 SGHTA and CDR2 FQGNSA. The chain's CDR3 is CASSSGGPGFF. In DNA form, the CDR3 reads TGTGCCAGCAGCTCAGGGGGCCCGGGGTTCTTC.

The CDR3 nucleotides read TGTGCCAGCAGTTACGGCGACATACAGATGAAAGAGACCCAGTACTTC. Translated: CASSYGDIQMKETQYF. This chain links TRBV6-6 with TRBJ2-5; D uncertain. Trimming removed 2 bases at V and 3 bases at J, with 16 bases between. Per the germline V gene, CDR1 is MNHNY and CDR2 is SVGAGI (reference sequence). This CDR3 comprises 16 residues.

The chain has TRBV28 and TRBJ2-7; 7 positions agree with TRBD1. V trimming: 8 bases; J trimming: 9 bases; junction bases outside the gene matches: 10. The CDR3 extends over 12 amino acids. The germline V gene has CDR1 MDHEN and CDR2 SYDVKM. CDR3 sequence reads: CASGTALRGQYF. CDR3 coding DNA: TGTGCCAGCGGGACAGCCCTACGAGGGCAGTACTTC.

This clone was seen just once. V gene TRBV5-1 combines with J gene TRBJ1-6; 7 nucleotides line up with TRBD1. After removal of 0 bases from V and 0 bases from J, the junction contained 3 bases not matched to a gene. This CDR3 contains 17 residues. The germline gives CDR1 SGHRS, CDR2 YFSETQ. CDR3 DNA sequence: TGCGCCAGCAGCTTGGGGGACAGAAGCTCCTATAATTCACCCCTCCACTTT. It is translated as CASSLGDRSSYNSPLHF.

The genes are TRBV29-1 and TRBJ2-7; perhaps TRBD1 as D (6 bases). The CDR3 is made up of 12 amino acids. The germline gives CDR1 SQVTM, CDR2 ANQGSEA. Between the trimmed V and J ends, which lost 7 bases and 6 bases, there was a span of 16 bases. The CDR3 nucleotides are TGCAGCGCTCTTCAACAGGGCCTCGAGCAGTACTTC. Its translation is CSALQQGLEQYF.

J is TRBJ2-1 and V is TRBV14; D not certain. Germline CDR1 reads SGHDN; CDR2 reads FVKESK. Deletions cut 1 base from V and 8 bases from J, with 9 bases between. This CDR3 spans 13 amino acids. CDR3 sequence reads: CASSQALIDEQFF. CDR3 coding DNA: TGTGCCAGCAGCCAAGCCCTTATCGATGAGCAGTTCTTC.

The chain combines TRBV2 with TRBJ2-2; D call uncertain. Trimming removed 4 bases at V and 5 bases at J, with 5 bases between. Germline values: CDR1 SNHLY, CDR2 FYNNEI. The length of the CDR3 is 12 residues. CDR3 sequence (DNA): TGTGCCAGCAGTGGGCTTACCGGGGAGCTGTTTTTT. Translation: CASSGLTGELFF. Full variable domain (missing parts from reference TRBV2 and TRBJ2-2): EPEVTQTPSHQVTQMGQEVILRCVPISNHLYFYWYRQILGQKVEFLVSFYNNEISEKSEIFDDQFSVERPDGSNFTLKIRSTKLEDSAMYFCASSGLTGELFFGEGSRLTVL.

This clone was detected only a few times. V gene TRBV5-1 combines with J gene TRBJ2-5; 7 bases match TRBD1. The end of the DNA aligns better with TRBJ2-7, so the J call may be wrong. This CDR3 contains 17 residues. Germline-derived CDR1 and CDR2 are SGHRS and YFSETQ. The CDR3 region has the DNA TGCGCCAGCAGCCTGTCTTCAGGGGGACCTTCGAGAGGCGAGCAGTACTTC. Translated: CASSLSSGGPSRGEQYF.

V and J are TRBV4-1 and TRBJ2-3, with D possibly matching TRBD1 (5 bases). The ends were cut back, 4 bases at V and 5 bases at J, with 16 bases in the middle. The CDR3 extends over 15 amino acids. Germline CDR1 reads MGHRA; CDR2 reads YSYEKL. CDR3 bases: TGCGCCAGCAGCCGGCAGGCCCTAGGGGTAGATACGCAGTATTTT. Protein: CASSRQALGVDTQYF.

V and J are TRBV5-1 and TRBJ2-1; D is uncertain. CDR3 length equals 15 residues. Trimming took 6 bases from V and 0 from J, leaving 13 bases between them. The germline V gene encodes CDR1 SGHRS and CDR2 YFSETQ. CDR3: CASKSTLSSYNEQFF. The DNA of the CDR3 is TGCGCCAGCAAATCGACTCTTAGCTCCTACAATGAGCAGTTCTTC.

The V gene is TRBV2, the J gene TRBJ2-1; D is unresolved. Trimming removed 4 bases at V and 0 bases at J, with 10 bases between. The germline CDR1 and CDR2 sequences are SNHLY and FYNNEI. The CDR3 runs to 15 residues. CDR3 amino acids: CASSVDWSSYNEQFF. As DNA, the CDR3 is TGTGCCAGCAGTGTCGACTGGAGCTCCTACAATGAGCAGTTCTTC.

The chain links TRBV12-5 to TRBJ2-5, with TRBD1 identical over 11 bases. Germline trimming cut 2 bases from V and 5 bases from J; bases unmatched to any gene: 10. In germline, CDR1 is LGHNT, CDR2 FRNRAP. The CDR3 runs to 17 residues. CDR3 residues: CASGLPRGTGGRETQYF. The CDR3 region has the DNA TGTGCTAGTGGTTTGCCACGCGGGACAGGGGGTCGGGAGACCCAGTACTTC.

This clone was seen more than once but under ten times. Within the sample, other DNA sequences also encode this same CDR3. The chain couples TRBV7-3 to TRBJ2-5; 9 bases line up with TRBD1. The CDR3 is made up of 13 amino acids. Germline V lookup: CDR1 SGHTA, CDR2 FQGTGA. Trimming cost V 5 bases and J 5 bases; bases outside gene matches: 3. CDR3 in amino acids: CASSPTGGETQYF. The CDR3 DNA sequence: TGTGCCAGCAGCCCGACAGGGGGGGAGACCCAGTACTTC.

The chain uses TRBV9 and TRBJ2-6, with 8 nucleotides matching TRBD1. This CDR3 has 17 amino acids. V shed 0 bases and J 0 bases; nucleotides not matched to a gene: 2. From germline, CDR1 is SGDLS and CDR2 YYNGEE. The chain's CDR3 is CASSVGTGLSGANVLTF. CDR3 sequence (DNA): TGTGCCAGCAGCGTAGGGACAGGGCTCTCTGGGGCCAACGTCCTGACTTTC.

V gene TRBV5-4 combines with J gene TRBJ2-5, with D possibly matching TRBD1 (6 bases). Germline V CDR1 and CDR2: SGHNT, YYREEE (reference sequence). The CDR3 covers 14 residues. V was cut by 9 bases and J by 1 base, with 16 bases left in between. The CDR3 DNA reads TGTGCCACCCGGACAGAAACGGGCCAAGAGACCCAGTACTTC. Amino acid sequence: CATRTETGQETQYF.

The J gene is TRBJ1-2, the V gene TRBV28, with 8 positions matching TRBD1. Germline lookup yields CDR1 MDHEN and CDR2 SYDVKM. Trimming took 4 bases from V and 1 from J; bases not matched to a gene: 2. The CDR3 contains 14 residues. The CDR3 loop reads CASSSQGDNYGYTF. CDR3 nucleotides: TGTGCCAGCAGTTCACAGGGGGATAACTATGGCTACACCTTC.

The V and J genes are TRBV7-9 and TRBJ2-3, with TRBD1 identical over 7 bases. The CDR3 covers 15 residues. Germline V gene lookup returns CDR1 SEHNR and CDR2 FQNEAQ (reference sequence). V was clipped by 6 bases and J by 7 bases; unmatched bases: 13. In nucleotides, the CDR3 is TGTGCCAGCAGTTCTCATCGGGACAGTGGATATACGCAGTATTTT. Its protein product is CASSSHRDSGYTQYF.

V and J are TRBV6-5 and TRBJ2-2, with a tentative D call TRBD1 (5 bases). Germline-derived CDR1 and CDR2 are MNHEY and SVGAGI. V dropped 5 bases and J dropped 6 bases, with 13 bases sitting between them. The length of the CDR3 is 14 residues. The CDR3 DNA is TGTGCCAGCAGTCCACGACAGCCCCCCGGGGAGCTGTTTTTT. Translated, it gives CASSPRQPPGELFF.

The chain recombines TRBV27 with TRBJ1-2; TRBD1 matches 8 bases. CDR1 is MNHEY, CDR2 SMNVEV, per germline (reference sequence). The CDR3 runs 15 residues. With V trimmed by 6 bases and J by 6 bases, 12 bases remained unmatched. CDR3: CASRSSGGDGDGYTF. CDR3 bases: TGTGCCAGCAGGTCCTCAGGGGGCGATGGGGATGGCTACACCTTC.

The chain carries TRBV18 and TRBJ1-1, with a weak D call TRBD1 (6 bases). From germline, CDR1 is KGHSH and CDR2 LQKENI. The CDR3 loop spans 13 amino acids. V lost 4 bases and J 2 bases, leaving 8 bases between the germline ends. This CDR3 reads CASSLQGNTEAFF. The CDR3 nucleotides are TGTGCCAGCTCACTACAGGGTAACACTGAAGCTTTCTTT.

This chain joins TRBV28 and TRBJ2-3, with 9 bases lining up with TRBD2. The CDR3 has 16 amino acids. CDR1 and CDR2 (germline): MDHEN, SYDVKM. Trimming cost V 2 bases and J 1 base; bases outside gene matches: 4. The CDR3, as DNA: TGTGCCAGCAGTTTAGGGCGACTAGCGGGCACAGATACGCAGTATTTT. This encodes CASSLGRLAGTDTQYF.

This clone has only a few counts. The chain uses TRBV2 and TRBJ1-4, with D unresolved. There are 14 residues in the CDR3. Deletions cut 4 bases from V and 0 bases from J, with 6 bases between. Germline-derived CDR1 and CDR2 are SNHLY and FYNNEI. The CDR3 here is CASSAPSTNEKLFF. In DNA, the CDR3 is TGTGCCAGCAGTGCTCCCTCAACTAATGAAAAACTGTTTTTT.